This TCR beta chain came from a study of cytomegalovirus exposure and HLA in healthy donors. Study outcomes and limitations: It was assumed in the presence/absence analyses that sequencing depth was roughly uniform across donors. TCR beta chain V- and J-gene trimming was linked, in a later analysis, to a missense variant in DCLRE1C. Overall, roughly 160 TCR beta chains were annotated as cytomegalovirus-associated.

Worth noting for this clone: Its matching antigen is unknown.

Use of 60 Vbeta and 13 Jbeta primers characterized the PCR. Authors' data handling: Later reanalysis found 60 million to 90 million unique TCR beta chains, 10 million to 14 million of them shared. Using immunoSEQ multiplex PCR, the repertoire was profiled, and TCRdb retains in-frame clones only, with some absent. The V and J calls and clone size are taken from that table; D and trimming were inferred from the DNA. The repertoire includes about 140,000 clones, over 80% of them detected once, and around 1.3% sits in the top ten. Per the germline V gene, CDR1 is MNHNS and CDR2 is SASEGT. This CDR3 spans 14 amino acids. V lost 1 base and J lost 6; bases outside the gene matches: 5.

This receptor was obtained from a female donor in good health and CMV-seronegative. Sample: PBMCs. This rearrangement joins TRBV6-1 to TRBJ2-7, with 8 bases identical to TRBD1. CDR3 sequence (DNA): TGTGCCAGCAGTGAAGGGACAGGGAAAGCCGAGCAGTACTTC. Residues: CASSEGTGKAEQYF.